These 3 T cell receptor beta chains share one sample of origin, sequenced in a study of blood T cell repertoires in COVID-19. TCRdb's table, derived via immunoSEQ multiplex PCR, lists solely in-frame clones and lacks some. The sample lists 100,000 to 150,000 clones; around 88% were seen once. The sample comprised peripheral blood. All receptors come from a human donor in a cohort sampled during active COVID-19.

The chain recombines TRBV28 with TRBJ1-5; no clear D. Trimming pared 8 bases from V and 10 bases from J, leaving 21 bases between. Germline loops: CDR1 MDHEN, CDR2 SYDVKM. The CDR3 covers 14 residues. CDR3 region: CASSLSVVAQPQHF. The CDR3 DNA is TGTGCCAGCTCTCTCTCAGTGGTTGCTCAACCCCAGCATTTT.

The chain joins TRBV28 to TRBJ1-1, with D tentatively TRBD1 (5 bases). Germline V CDR1 and CDR2: MDHEN, SYDVKM. This CDR3 is 11 amino acids long. V was shortened by 4 bases and J by 7 bases, with 7 bases between the two germline ends. CDR3 sequence (DNA): TGTGCCAGCAGTTCGACAGTTGAAGCTTTCTTT. Amino acid sequence: CASSSTVEAFF. The full variable domain, in which reference TRBV28 and TRBJ1-1 provide the parts outside the CDR3, is DVKVTQSSRYLVKRTGEKVFLECVQDMDHENMFWYRQDPGLGLRLIYFSYDVKMKEKGDIPEGYSVSREKKERFSLILESASTNQTSMYLCASSSTVEAFFGQGTRLTVV.

The chain uses TRBV6-5 and TRBJ1-6; 7 nucleotides align to TRBD1. After removal of 8 bases from V and 0 bases from J, the junction contained 1 base not matched to a gene. The CDR3 has 14 amino acids. Germline CDR1 and CDR2: MNHEY and SVGAGI. CDR3 sequence reads: CASSGGSYNSPLHF. CDR3 bases: TGTGCCAGCTCAGGGGGCTCCTATAATTCACCCCTCCACTTT.